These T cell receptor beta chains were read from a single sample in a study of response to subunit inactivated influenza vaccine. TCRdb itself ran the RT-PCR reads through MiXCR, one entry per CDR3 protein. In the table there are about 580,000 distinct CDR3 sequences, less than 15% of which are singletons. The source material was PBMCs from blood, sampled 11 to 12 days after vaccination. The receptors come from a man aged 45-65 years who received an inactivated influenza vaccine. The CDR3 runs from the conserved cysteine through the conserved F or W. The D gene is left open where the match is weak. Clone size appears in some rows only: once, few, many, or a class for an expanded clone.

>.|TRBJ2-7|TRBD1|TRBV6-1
CASSRRDSAYEQYF
TGTGCCAGCAGCCGCCGGGACAGTGCCTACGAGCAGTACTTC
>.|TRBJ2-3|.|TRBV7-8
CASSLWTSTDTQYF
TGTGCCAGCAGCTTATGGACTAGCACAGATACGCAGTATTTT
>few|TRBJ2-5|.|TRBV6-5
CASSYGVRAETQYF
TGTGCCAGCAGTTACGGAGTAAGAGCCGAGACCCAGTACTTC
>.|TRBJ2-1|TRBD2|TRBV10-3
CATTGGGSYNEQFF
TGTGCCACCACTGGCGGGGGCTCCTACAATGAGCAGTTCTTC
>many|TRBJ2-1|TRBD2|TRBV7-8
CASSRLAGGDNEQFF
TGTGCCAGCAGCCGATTAGCGGGGGGCGACAATGAGCAGTTCTTC
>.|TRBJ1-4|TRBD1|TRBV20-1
CSAAGGTNEKLFF
TGCAGTGCTGCAGGGGGAACTAATGAAAAACTGTTTTTT
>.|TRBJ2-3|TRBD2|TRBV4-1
CASRWAAGGRTDTQYF
TGCGCCAGCAGGTGGGCAGCGGGGGGTCGCACAGATACGCAGTATTTT
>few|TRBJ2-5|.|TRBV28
CASTRTVRETQYF
TGTGCCAGCACGAGGACAGTACGGGAGACCCAGTACTTC
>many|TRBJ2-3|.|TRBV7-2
CASSLATGSTDTQYF
TGTGCCAGCAGCTTAGCAACAGGGAGCACAGATACGCAGTATTTT
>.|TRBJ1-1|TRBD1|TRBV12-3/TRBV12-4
CASSKGTDTEAFF
TGTGCCAGCAGTAAAGGGACAGACACTGAAGCTTTCTTT
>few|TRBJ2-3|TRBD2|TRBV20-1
CSAKLAGADTQYF
TGCAGTGCTAAACTAGCGGGGGCAGATACGCAGTATTTT
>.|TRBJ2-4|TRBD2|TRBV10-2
CASMAGGGDIQYF
TGCGCCAGCATGGCGGGAGGGGGGGACATTCAGTACTTC
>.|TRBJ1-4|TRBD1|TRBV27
CASSPGQGSVPTNERLFF
TGTGCCAGCAGTCCCGGACAGGGGTCGGTACCAACTAATGAAAGACTGTTTTTT
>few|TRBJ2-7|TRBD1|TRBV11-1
CASSLVRYRTGSSYEQYF
TGTGCCAGCAGCTTAGTACGATATCGGACAGGGAGCTCCTACGAGCAGTACTTC
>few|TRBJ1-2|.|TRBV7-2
CASSLEVDNYGYTF
TGTGCCAGCAGCTTAGAGGTGGATAACTATGGCTACACCTTC
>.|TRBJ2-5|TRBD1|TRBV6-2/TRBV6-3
CASSLDYRDSLRETQYF
TGTGCCAGCAGTCTCGACTACCGGGACAGTTTAAGAGAGACCCAGTACTTC
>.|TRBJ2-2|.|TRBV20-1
CSSSSGFTGELFF
TGCAGTTCTTCATCGGGATTCACCGGGGAGCTGTTTTTT
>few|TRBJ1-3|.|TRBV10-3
CAISGLGFGNTIYF
TGTGCCATCAGTGGCCTGGGTTTTGGAAACACCATATATTTT
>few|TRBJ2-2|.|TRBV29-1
CSVDASGTGELFF
TGCAGCGTTGATGCCAGCGGCACCGGGGAGCTGTTTTTT
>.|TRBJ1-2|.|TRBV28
CASSLIPGAGGGYTF
TGTGCCAGCAGTTTAATCCCGGGCGCTGGTGGGGGCTACACCTTC
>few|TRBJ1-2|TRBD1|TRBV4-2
CASSQRQGTLENYGYTF
TGTGCCAGCAGCCAACGACAGGGTACCCTTGAGAACTATGGCTACACCTTC
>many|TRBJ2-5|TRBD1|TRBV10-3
CAIRSDRVETQYF
TGTGCCATCAGATCGGACAGGGTAGAGACCCAGTACTTC
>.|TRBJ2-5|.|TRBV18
CASSPGRKETQYF
TGTGCCAGCTCACCAGGACGAAAAGAGACCCAGTACTTC
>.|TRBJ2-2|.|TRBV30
CAWSVLGSGGTGELFF
TGTGCCTGGAGTGTACTGGGTAGCGGAGGCACCGGGGAGCTGTTTTTT
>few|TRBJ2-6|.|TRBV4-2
CASSRLSSGANVLTF
TGTGCCAGCAGCCGCCTGAGCTCTGGGGCCAACGTCCTGACTTTC
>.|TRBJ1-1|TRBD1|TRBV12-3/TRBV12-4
CASSGQGFSEAFF
TGTGCCAGCAGTGGACAGGGATTTTCTGAAGCTTTCTTT
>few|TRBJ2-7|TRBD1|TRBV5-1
CASSLEPTGVLVEQYF
TGCGCCAGCAGCTTGGAACCGACAGGGGTATTAGTCGAGCAGTACTTC
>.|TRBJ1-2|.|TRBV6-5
CASSSRAGGSGVYGYTF
TGTGCCAGCAGTTCAAGGGCGGGCGGCAGCGGGGTCTATGGCTACACCTTC
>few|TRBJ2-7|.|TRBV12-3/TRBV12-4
CASSLGGTAQGEQYF
TGTGCCAGCAGTTTAGGGGGTACGGCTCAAGGCGAGCAGTACTTC
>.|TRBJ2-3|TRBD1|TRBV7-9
CASSTYRGRTDTRYF
TGTGCCAGCAGCACCTACAGGGGGCGCACAGATACGCGGTATTTT
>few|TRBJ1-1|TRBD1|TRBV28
CASSPLFWTGDSLYTEAFF
TGTGCCAGCAGTCCCCTTTTTTGGACAGGGGACAGTCTTTACACTGAAGCTTTCTTT
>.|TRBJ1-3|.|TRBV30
CAWSVTVSGNTIYF
TGTGCCTGGAGTGTCACGGTCTCTGGAAACACCATATATTTT
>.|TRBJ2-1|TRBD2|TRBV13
CASSLVRGDNEQFF
TGTGCCAGCAGCTTAGTTCGGGGGGACAATGAGCAGTTCTTC
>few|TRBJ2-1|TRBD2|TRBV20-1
CSARSYGRAEGEQFF
TGCAGTGCTAGATCTTATGGGAGGGCAGAGGGGGAGCAGTTCTTC
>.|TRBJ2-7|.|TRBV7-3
CASSFGPLGEQYF
TGTGCCAGCAGCTTCGGCCCTCTGGGGGAGCAGTACTTC
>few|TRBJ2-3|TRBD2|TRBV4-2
CASSLQWTSGGTDTQYF
TGTGCCAGCAGTCTGCAATGGACTAGCGGGGGCACAGATACGCAGTATTTT